This T cell receptor beta chain was sequenced for a study of human T cells and chemical hapten exposure. This clonotype has at least ten counts. The antigen remains undetermined. Time point in this sample: pre-sensitization, week 0. Treatment denoted: therapeutic diphenylcyclopropenone sensitization with weekly scalp DPC. Whole blood that had not been fractionated was the source of extracted total RNA. Findings of the study overall: There was alopecia in the donors, so their immune response may differ from that of healthy people.

Germline V CDR1 and CDR2: DFQATT, SNEGSKA (reference sequence). This CDR3 has 16 residues. V was shortened by 0 bases and J by 4 bases, with 16 bases between the two germline ends. A single record per CDR3 protein comes from TCRdb applying MiXCR to the RACE reads. The data show 90,000 or so distinct CDR3 sequences, with over 6.5% seen just once and around 2.6% held by the top ten. This TCR was sampled from a man aged 40-49 years with alopecia areata. Some clones in this sample may be carry-over from other donors' samples. Sequencing was performed on whole blood, taken in connection with sensitization to the hapten diphenylcyclopropenone (DPC). The genes are TRBV20-1 and TRBJ2-1; the D gene could be TRBD1 or TRBD2 (6 bases each). This chain's CDR3 is CSARDLGAGTYNEQFF. The CDR3 coding sequence is TGCAGTGCTAGAGATCTGGGGGCGGGGACTTACAATGAGCAGTTCTTC.